This T cell receptor beta chain was sequenced in a study of blood T cell repertoires in COVID-19. Study summary: Samples came from the United States, Italy and Spain, spanning acute and convalescent COVID-19. The analysed material was cDNA or gDNA that came from T cells, B-cell-depleted T cells, or PBMCs.

Methods used by the authors: Amplifying reference gene primers gave estimates of nucleated cell counts. Profiled with immunoSEQ multiplex PCR; TCRdb holds only in-frame clones, not every one. The V and J calls and the clone size are those of that table, but D and trimming were determined from the DNA. This sample has about 120,000 clones, with approximately 84% found just once. The CDR3 length is 13 residues. V was clipped by 8 bases and J by 5 bases; unmatched bases: 5. From germline, CDR1 is LNHDA and CDR2 SQIVND (reference sequence). The chain recombines TRBV19 with TRBJ2-3; TRBD2 matches at 9 bases. The sample taken for sequencing was peripheral blood. The receptor was derived from a man between 65 and 80 years old with active or convalescent COVID-19. CDR3 loop: CASEAGGVDTQYF. Written as DNA, the CDR3 is TGTGCCAGTGAGGCGGGAGGGGTAGATACGCAGTATTTT.